This T cell receptor (beta chain) derives from a study of T cell responses to AZD1222 COVID-19 vaccine. Overall study results and limits: Among spike-specific TCRs, nearly half reportedly target unmutated variant regions. Donor demographics were predominantly white British with a female majority; clonal diversity may be underestimated. Spike-specific TCRs gained breadth and depth after people received two AZD1222 doses.

The method was immunoSEQ multiplex PCR; TCRdb's version includes in-frame clones alone and lacks a portion of them. The table has about 56,000 clones, 80% seen once. This CDR3 is 15 amino acids long. The germline gives CDR1 SGHRS, CDR2 YFSETQ. The ends lost 2 bases at V and 3 bases at J; junction bases unmatched: 7. Turning to this clone: Antigen: not known.

The clonotype was recovered from an adult who received the AZD1222 COVID-19 vaccine. Material: peripheral blood, obtained 28 days after the second AZD1222 dose. The chain uses TRBV5-1 and TRBJ1-1; TRBD1 agrees at 7 bases. The CDR3: CASSLTGAVDTEAFF. CDR3 DNA sequence: TGCGCCAGCAGCTTAACAGGGGCTGTTGACACTGAAGCTTTCTTT.